Listed here are 14 T cell receptor beta chains from one sample, sequenced in a study of shared clonotypes between healthy human individuals. Measured with immunoSEQ multiplex PCR; TCRdb has only the in-frame clones, and not every one. This sample has approximately 640,000 clones, with around 72% found just once. The sequenced material came from memory CD4+ T cells sorted from blood. Documented subset: CD45RA-negative fraction. Receptors originate from a woman aged 25 to 39 in good health.

V usage is TRBV21-1 and J usage is TRBJ1-2. TRBV21-1 is a recognized pseudogene. The CDR3 sequence is 14 residues long. CDR3 DNA: TGTGCCAGCAGCCGAGCGGGAGAAGTTGGTGGCTACACCTTC. Translating gives CASSRAGEVGGYTF.

The chain carries TRBV28 and TRBJ1-2; the D gene is possibly TRBD1 (6 bases). CDR1 MDHEN and CDR2 SYDVKM come from the germline V gene. V dropped 6 bases and J dropped 8 bases, with 19 bases sitting between them. This CDR3 has 14 residues. CDR3 coding DNA: TGTGCCAGCAGCACGAGGACAGCGTATGGGGGCTACACCTTC. Translating gives CASSTRTAYGGYTF.

This chain uses TRBV19 with TRBJ1-2, with TRBD1 matching 8 bases. Trimming cost V 4 bases and J 0 bases; bases outside gene matches: 7. Germline V gene data show CDR1 as LNHDA and CDR2 as SQIVND (reference sequence). The CDR3 contains 16 residues. This CDR3 reads CASSKRTGQANYGYTF. The CDR3 region has the DNA TGTGCCAGTAGTAAACGGACAGGGCAAGCTAACTATGGCTACACCTTC.

This rearrangement joins TRBV5-4 to TRBJ2-7; 10 bases match TRBD2. Germline CDR1 and CDR2: SGHNT and YYREEE (reference sequence). This CDR3 has 16 amino acids. The trim removed 6 bases at V and 0 bases at J, leaving 9 bases unmatched. CDR3 nucleotide sequence: TGTGCCAGCAAACAGGGACTAGCGCTTTTCTCCTACGAGCAGTACTTC. Protein product: CASKQGLALFSYEQYF.

The chain is built from TRBV6-5 and TRBJ1-1; TRBD1 matches at 8 bases. The CDR3 is 15 residues long. J lost 2 bases, V lost 6 bases, and 8 bases had no gene match. Germline-derived CDR1 and CDR2 are MNHEY and SVGAGI. The CDR3 here is CASRPGQGRNTEAFF. Written as DNA, the CDR3 is TGTGCCAGCAGACCCGGACAGGGTAGAAACACTGAAGCTTTCTTT.

The rearrangement joins TRBV10-3 to TRBJ2-1, with 11 bases matching TRBD1. CDR1 is ENHRY, CDR2 SYGVKD, per germline. V gave up 2 bases and J gave up 8 bases; unmatched junction bases: 11. This CDR3 has 17 amino acids. This chain's CDR3 is CAISEPGQGGYDDEQFF. The CDR3 nucleotides read TGTGCCATCAGTGAGCCGGGACAGGGGGGCTATGACGATGAGCAGTTCTTC.

V gene TRBV19 combines with J gene TRBJ2-5; D may correspond to TRBD1 or TRBD2 (7 bases each). The CDR3 extends over 14 amino acids. Germline V gene data show CDR1 as LNHDA and CDR2 as SQIVND (reference sequence). V was shortened by 9 bases and J by 5 bases, with 19 bases between the two germline ends. The CDR3 spells CASNHRQGGETQYF. The CDR3 bases are TGTGCCAGCAATCACCGACAGGGAGGGGAGACCCAGTACTTC.

The chain is built from TRBV28 and TRBJ1-2; no clear D. There are 13 residues in the CDR3. Trimming left V 6 bases short and J 4 bases short, with 12 bases between. Germline loops: CDR1 MDHEN, CDR2 SYDVKM. CDR3 region: CASRYGSGYGYTF. DNA for the CDR3: TGTGCCAGCAGATACGGGTCGGGCTATGGCTACACCTTC.

The chain joins TRBV7-8 to TRBJ2-4; 7 bases match TRBD1. Trimming removed 1 base from V and 2 bases from J; junction bases left unmatched: 11. Germline V lookup: CDR1 SGHVS, CDR2 FQNEAQ. The CDR3 consists of 18 residues. CDR3 nucleotides: TGTGCCAGCAGCTTAGGACAGGGCGTTTCAAGGTCCAAAAACATTCAGTACTTC. It is translated as CASSLGQGVSRSKNIQYF.

This clone was observed a few times. This chain uses TRBV5-1 with TRBJ2-5; 7 nucleotides line up with TRBD2. The ends lost 4 bases at V and 4 bases at J; junction bases unmatched: 7. The CDR3 totals 14 residues. The germline gives CDR1 SGHRS, CDR2 YFSETQ. The CDR3: CASSNDPGGETQYF. CDR3 nucleotide sequence: TGCGCCAGCAGCAACGATCCGGGGGGAGAGACCCAGTACTTC.

V and J are TRBV28 and TRBJ1-2; 8 positions agree with TRBD1. Trimming took 6 bases from V and 4 from J; bases not matched to a gene: 7. There are 14 residues in the CDR3. Germline V gene sequence: CDR1 MDHEN, CDR2 SYDVKM. Written as DNA, the CDR3 is TGTGCCAGCAGCTCGACAGGGGAGGCCTATGGCTACACCTTC. This sequence encodes CASSSTGEAYGYTF.

This CDR3 reads CASSIGGSYTGELFF. DNA for the CDR3: TGTGCCAGCAGTATCGGGGGGAGCTACACCGGGGAGCTGTTTTTT. The gene calls are TRBV28 and TRBJ2-2; the match to TRBD2 covers 7 bases. The CDR3 has 15 residues. Unmatched junction bases numbered 6, after V lost 5 bases and J lost 3 bases. CDR1 and CDR2 from the germline V gene are MDHEN and SYDVKM.

The J gene is TRBJ2-5, the V gene TRBV7-9; TRBD1 is a possible D gene (5 bases). The CDR3 has 12 amino acids. Trimming removed 11 bases at V and 6 bases at J, with 16 bases between. CDR1 and CDR2 from the germline V gene are SEHNR and FQNEAQ (reference sequence). The CDR3 region is CAGRGSQKTQYF. CDR3 DNA sequence: TGTGCCGGAAGGGGTAGCCAGAAGACCCAGTACTTC.

The rearrangement joins TRBV2 to TRBJ2-7; 8 bases map to TRBD2. The V gene end was trimmed by 5 bases and the J gene end by 6 bases; junction bases not matched to a gene: 9. The CDR3 contains 14 residues. Looked up from germline, CDR1 is SNHLY and CDR2 is FYNNEI. The CDR3 is CASSPGLESGEQYF. CDR3 in DNA: TGTGCCAGCAGTCCGGGACTAGAGTCGGGCGAGCAGTACTTC.